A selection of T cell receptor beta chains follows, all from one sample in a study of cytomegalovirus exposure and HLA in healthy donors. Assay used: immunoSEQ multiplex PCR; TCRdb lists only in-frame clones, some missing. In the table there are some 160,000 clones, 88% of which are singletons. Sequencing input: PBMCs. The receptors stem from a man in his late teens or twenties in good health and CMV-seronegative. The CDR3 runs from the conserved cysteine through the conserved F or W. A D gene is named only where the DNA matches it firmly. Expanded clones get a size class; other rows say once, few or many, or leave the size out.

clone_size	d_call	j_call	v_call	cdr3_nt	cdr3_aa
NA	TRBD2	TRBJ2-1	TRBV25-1	TGTGCCAGCAGTGATTTAACTAGCGGGTACAATGAGCAGTTCTTC	CASSDLTSGYNEQFF
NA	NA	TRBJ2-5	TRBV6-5	TGTGCCAGCAGTTACTCTACCCGGGGCCAAGAGACCCAGTACTTC	CASSYSTRGQETQYF
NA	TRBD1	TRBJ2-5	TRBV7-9	TGTGCCAGCAGCCGAAGCGACAGGGGGCAAGAGACCCAGTACTTC	CASSRSDRGQETQYF
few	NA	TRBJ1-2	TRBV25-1	TGTGCCAGCACTCCAGGGGCTAACTATGGCTACACCTTC	CASTPGANYGYTF
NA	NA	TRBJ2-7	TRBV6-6	TGTGCCAGCAGTTACTCCGGTGCTCCCTGGGAGCAGTACTTC	CASSYSGAPWEQYF
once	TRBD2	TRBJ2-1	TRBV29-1	TGCAGCGGACGAAAAGAGCGGGAGTTTTCGGGCAATGAGCAGTTCTTC	CSGRKEREFSGNEQFF
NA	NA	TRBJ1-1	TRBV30	TGTGCCGAACAGGGCTGGGGCACTGAAGCTTTCTTT	CAEQGWGTEAFF
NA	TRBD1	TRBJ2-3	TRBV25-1	TGTGCCAGCACTGGACAGGGGGCAGATACGCAGTATTTT	CASTGQGADTQYF
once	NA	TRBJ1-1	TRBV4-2	TGTGCCAGCAGCCAAGTTCCTCAGGGATTGGGGTCAATGAACACTGAAGCTTTCTTT	CASSQVPQGLGSMNTEAFF
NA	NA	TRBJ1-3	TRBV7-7	TGTGCTAGCAGCTTAGGGCCAGGGGATCGAAACACCATATATTTT	CASSLGPGDRNTIYF
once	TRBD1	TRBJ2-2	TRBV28	TGTGCCAGCCGCCCCGGGACAGGGAACACCGGGGAGCTGTTTTTT	CASRPGTGNTGELFF
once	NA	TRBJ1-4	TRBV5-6	TGTGCCAGCAGCTTGTCAGGGGTCGATGAAAAACTGTTTTTT	CASSLSGVDEKLFF
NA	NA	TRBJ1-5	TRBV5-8	TGTGCCAGCAGCCCCGCCAGGGATCCGGATCAGCCCCAGCATTTT	CASSPARDPDQPQHF
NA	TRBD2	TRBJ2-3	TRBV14	TGTGCCAGCAGCCAAAGGGTTAGCGGGAGGACAGATACGCAGTATTTT	CASSQRVSGRTDTQYF
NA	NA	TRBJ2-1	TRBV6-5	TGTGCCAGCAGTTACTCGCGTCAGGATGAGCAGTTCTTC	CASSYSRQDEQFF
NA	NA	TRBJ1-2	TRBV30	TGTGCCTGGAGTTCGGGGGGGATCTATGGCTACACCTTC	CAWSSGGIYGYTF
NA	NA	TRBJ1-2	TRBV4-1	TGCGCCAGCAGCAACGACCACAGGACGGATAACTATGGCTACACCTTC	CASSNDHRTDNYGYTF
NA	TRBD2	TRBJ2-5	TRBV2	TGTGCCAGCGGTTTGGTAGCGGGGGGATTAGGGACCCAGTACTTC	CASGLVAGGLGTQYF
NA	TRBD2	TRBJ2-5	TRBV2	TGTGCCAGCAGTGTCAAGCGGGGACAAGAGACCCAGTACTTC	CASSVKRGQETQYF
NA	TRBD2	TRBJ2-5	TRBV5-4	TGTGCCAGCAGCTTGAGCGGGGATAAAGAGACCCAGTACTTC	CASSLSGDKETQYF
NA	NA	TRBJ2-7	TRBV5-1	TGCGCCAGCAGCTTGGCCGCAGACTACGAGCAGTACTTC	CASSLAADYEQYF
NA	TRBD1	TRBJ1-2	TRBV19	TGTGCCAGTACCTTAAACCGGGACAGGGACTATGGCTACACCTTC	CASTLNRDRDYGYTF
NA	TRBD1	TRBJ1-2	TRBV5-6	TGTGCCAGCAGCTTGGGGACAGGGTTGGCGAACTATGGCTACACCTTC	CASSLGTGLANYGYTF
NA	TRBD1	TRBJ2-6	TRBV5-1	TGCGCCAGCAGCCGGACAGGGGATCCCTCTGGGGCCAACGTCCTGACTTTC	CASSRTGDPSGANVLTF
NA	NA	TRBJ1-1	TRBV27	TGTGCCAGCAGTTTACGGAGCCCCATGAACACTGAAGCTTTCTTT	CASSLRSPMNTEAFF
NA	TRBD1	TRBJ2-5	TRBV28	TGTGCCAGCAGTTTAAAAGACAGGGGGGCCCAAGAGACCCAGTACTTC	CASSLKDRGAQETQYF
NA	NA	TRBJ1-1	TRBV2	TGTGCCAGCAGTGGCGGCGCAGGGGTATCGGCTTTCTTT	CASSGGAGVSAFF
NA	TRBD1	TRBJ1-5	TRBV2	TGTGCCACGGGGACAGGAGAACAGCCCCAGCATTTT	CATGTGEQPQHF
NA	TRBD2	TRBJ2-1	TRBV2	TGTGCCAGCAGGGGTGGGGACGGGAGGAAGCAGTTCTTC	CASRGGDGRKQFF
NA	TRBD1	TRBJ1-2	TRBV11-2	TGTGCCAGCAGGTTAACCGGGACAGGGGGCGCGGGAGGCTACACCTTC	CASRLTGTGGAGGYTF
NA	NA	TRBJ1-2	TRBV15	TGTGCCACCAGCAGTGCGGAACGCTATCGGGGCTACACCTTC	CATSSAERYRGYTF
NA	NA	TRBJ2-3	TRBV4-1	TGCGCCAGCAGCCAAGGGGCTCAGTTCACAGATACGCAGTATTTT	CASSQGAQFTDTQYF
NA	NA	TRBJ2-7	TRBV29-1	TGCAGCGTTGTGATCAGTCCTGGTTACGAGCAGTACTTC	CSVVISPGYEQYF
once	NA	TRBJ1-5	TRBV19	TGTGCCAGTAGTATGATTTCAGGGTACAATCAGCCCCAGCATTTT	CASSMISGYNQPQHF
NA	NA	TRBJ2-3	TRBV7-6	TGTGCCAGCAGCTTAGGAGCGGCTCAATCTAGCACAGATACGCAGTATTTT	CASSLGAAQSSTDTQYF
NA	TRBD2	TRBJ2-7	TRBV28	TGTGCCAGCAGTTTACCCCAGCGGGGGAGCTACGAGCAGTACTTC	CASSLPQRGSYEQYF
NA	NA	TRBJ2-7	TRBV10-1	TGCGCCAGCAGTGTATCAGGCATCTACGAGCAGTACTTC	CASSVSGIYEQYF
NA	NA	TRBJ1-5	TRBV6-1	TGTGCCACCTGGACCTATTCGGGGGGTCAGCCCCAGCATTTT	CATWTYSGGQPQHF
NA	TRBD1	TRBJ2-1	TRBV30	TGTGCTAGGACAGGGGACTACAATGAGCAGTTCTTC	CARTGDYNEQFF
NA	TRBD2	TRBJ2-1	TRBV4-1	TGCGCCAGCAGCCAAGAAAGCGGGAGACCCTCCTACAATGAGCAGTTCTTC	CASSQESGRPSYNEQFF
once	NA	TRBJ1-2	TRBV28	TGTGCCAGCAGTTTATCTTCCGGCTATGGCTACACCTTC	CASSLSSGYGYTF
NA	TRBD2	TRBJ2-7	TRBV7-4	TGTGCCAGCAGCAATGGACTAGCGGGAGTTTTTACCTACGAGCAGTACTTC	CASSNGLAGVFTYEQYF
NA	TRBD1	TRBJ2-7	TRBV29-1	TGCAGCGTTGAGGGCCGGGACAGGGCCGAGCAGTACTTC	CSVEGRDRAEQYF
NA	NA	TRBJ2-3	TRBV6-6	TGTGCCAGCAGTTATAGCGGACAGGCCAGCACAGATACGCAGTATTTT	CASSYSGQASTDTQYF
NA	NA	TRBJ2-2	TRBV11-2	TGTGCCAGCAGCTTAGGAGTTCAGGCGACCCTGGGGGAGCTGTTTTTT	CASSLGVQATLGELFF
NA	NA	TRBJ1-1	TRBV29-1	TGCAGCGTTGTGGGGGGGCGCAGGGAGAACACTGAAGCTTTCTTT	CSVVGGRRENTEAFF
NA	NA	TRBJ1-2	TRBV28	TGTGCCAGCAGCTCCATCCCACCACAGGACTATGGCTACACCTTC	CASSSIPPQDYGYTF
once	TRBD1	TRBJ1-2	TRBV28	TGTGCCAGCAGTGACTTTGACAGGGGCGGCTATGGCTACACCTTC	CASSDFDRGGYGYTF
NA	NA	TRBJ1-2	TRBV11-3	TGTGCCAGCAGTCAGGACTATGGCTACACCTTC	CASSQDYGYTF
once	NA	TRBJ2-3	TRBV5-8	TGTGCCAGCAGCTTGGCTGGAATCCGCGGGAAGACAGATACGCAGTATTTT	CASSLAGIRGKTDTQYF
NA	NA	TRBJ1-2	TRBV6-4	TGTGCCAGCAGTGTGATCCACAGTACTGGCTATGGCTACACCTTC	CASSVIHSTGYGYTF
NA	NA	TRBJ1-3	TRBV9	TGTGCCAGCAGCGTATCGGGATTCTCTGGAAACACCATATATTTT	CASSVSGFSGNTIYF
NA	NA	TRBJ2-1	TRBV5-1	TGCGCCAGCAGCCCCGGACAGAGGGTCAGTGAGCAGTTCTTC	CASSPGQRVSEQFF
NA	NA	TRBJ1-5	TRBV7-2	TGTGCCAGCAGGCGGGAGAGCAATCAGCCCCAGCATTTT	CASRRESNQPQHF
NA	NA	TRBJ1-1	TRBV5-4	TGTGCCAGCAGCTTGGACCGGGAACTCGGACCCGAAGCTTTCTTT	CASSLDRELGPEAFF
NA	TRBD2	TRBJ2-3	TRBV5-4	TGTGCCAGCAGCTTGGATGTAGCGGGGCCCTCCACAGATACGCAGTATTTT	CASSLDVAGPSTDTQYF
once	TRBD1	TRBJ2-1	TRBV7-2	TGTGCCAGCAGCTTAGGACAGGGGAGCTCCTACAATGAGCAGTTCTTC	CASSLGQGSSYNEQFF